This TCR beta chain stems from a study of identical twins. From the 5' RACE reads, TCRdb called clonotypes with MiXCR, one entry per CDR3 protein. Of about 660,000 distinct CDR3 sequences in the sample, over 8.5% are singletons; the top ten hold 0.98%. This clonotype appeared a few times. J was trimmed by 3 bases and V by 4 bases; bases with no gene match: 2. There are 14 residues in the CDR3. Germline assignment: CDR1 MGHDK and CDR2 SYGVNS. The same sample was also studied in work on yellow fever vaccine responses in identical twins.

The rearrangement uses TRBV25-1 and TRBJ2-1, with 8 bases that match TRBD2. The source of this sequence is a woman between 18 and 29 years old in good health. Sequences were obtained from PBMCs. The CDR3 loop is CASSVGTSYNEQFF. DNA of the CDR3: TGTGCCAGCAGTGTGGGGACTAGCTACAATGAGCAGTTCTTC.